This is a list of T cell receptor beta chains from one sample in a study of T-cell memory formation after mild COVID-19. From the 5' RACE reads, TCRdb called clonotypes with MiXCR, one entry per CDR3 protein. The top ten hold more than 20% of the sample, which has about 190,000 distinct CDR3 sequences, roughly 23% seen once. Source material: PBMCs or a T cell subset sorted from them (not recorded which). These receptors all stem from an adult woman who had mild COVID-19 (a few samples of this study predate the infection). Cell type and time point are not known. The conserved cysteine and the conserved F or W are not part of the CDR3 here. The D gene is left open where the match is weak. Clone size is given for some rows only: seen once, a few or many times, or a class if the clone is expanded.

TRBV7-9	few	TRBJ2-1	TRBD2	ASSSSVAGDSYNEQF
TRBV19	NA	TRBJ2-7	NA	ASSTGWGNYEQY
TRBV20-1	NA	TRBJ1-5	NA	SARANDWTVSNQPQH
TRBV9	NA	TRBJ1-1	TRBD1	ASSVSNTGAYTEAF
TRBV12-3/TRBV12-4	many	TRBJ2-7	NA	ASSLEGAYAYEQY
TRBV12-3/TRBV12-4	NA	TRBJ2-3	NA	ASTSTLYYTDTQY
TRBV2	few	TRBJ2-3	NA	ASSEGPGRTDTQY
TRBV29-1	NA	TRBJ1-1	NA	SVGGSATEAF
TRBV6-1	few	TRBJ2-7	NA	ASSPVGDEQY
TRBV4-1	few	TRBJ2-3	TRBD2	ASSSHTLAGGSTDTQY
TRBV29-1	NA	TRBJ2-7	NA	SASQGGPYEQY
TRBV12-3/TRBV12-4	NA	TRBJ2-1	TRBD2	ASSYSGRAPDEQF
TRBV19	NA	TRBJ2-2	TRBD2	ASSGRINTGELF
TRBV12-3/TRBV12-4	NA	TRBJ2-2	NA	ASSFGYTGELF
TRBV5-1	few	TRBJ2-5	TRBD1	ATRGDRAVETQY
TRBV5-1	NA	TRBJ2-7	TRBD2	ASSSPGTSGTRSEQY
TRBV12-3/TRBV12-4	few	TRBJ2-7	NA	ASSFVSAYEQY
TRBV6-5	NA	TRBJ2-5	TRBD1	ASSDRGLETQY
TRBV5-1	NA	TRBJ1-1	NA	ASSVGMNTEAF
TRBV19	few	TRBJ2-7	NA	ASSSLNGGNYEQY
TRBV29-1	many	TRBJ2-5	NA	SVGGPQTETQY
TRBV29-1	NA	TRBJ2-1	NA	SVEGGGTEQF
TRBV9	few	TRBJ2-3	TRBD2	ASDRGLAGGPRVTDTQY
TRBV2	NA	TRBJ1-1	NA	ASSDFGGTEAF
TRBV29-1	NA	TRBJ1-1	TRBD1	SVAQGAEAF
TRBV29-1	few	TRBJ2-1	TRBD1	SVDERDRGYNEQF
TRBV15	NA	TRBJ2-5	NA	ATSRELGGGTYNSETQY
TRBV6-1	NA	TRBJ1-5	TRBD1	ASSERQGGQPQH
TRBV9	few	TRBJ2-5	NA	ASSVGDMSGETQY
TRBV6-2/TRBV6-3	NA	TRBJ2-7	NA	ASRAPPGDEQY
TRBV28	few	TRBJ2-7	TRBD1	ASSPSSGTGTYEQY
TRBV12-3/TRBV12-4	few	TRBJ2-2	NA	ASTSSFSGAGELF
TRBV7-9	few	TRBJ2-3	NA	ASSLGVPIAHTDTQY
TRBV29-1	NA	TRBJ2-7	NA	SVILHLSYEQY
TRBV30	few	TRBJ2-3	TRBD2	AWMRLAQLRGDTQY
TRBV7-3	few	TRBJ2-3	TRBD2	ASSSGTAGESDTQY
TRBV7-9	few	TRBJ2-3	TRBD2	ASSTKGGVAGYTDTQY
TRBV25-1	NA	TRBJ1-3	TRBD1	ASSVHRGQGNTIY
TRBV12-3/TRBV12-4	NA	TRBJ2-1	NA	ASSIIGLGNEQF
TRBV4-1	NA	TRBJ2-3	NA	ASSQDPGFGTDTQY
TRBV5-1	NA	TRBJ1-1	TRBD1	ASSSGQGGLAEAF
TRBV13	few	TRBJ2-2	NA	ASQPPNTGELF
TRBV12-3/TRBV12-4	few	TRBJ1-1	TRBD1	ASSLVDRDGTEAF
TRBV7-3	many	TRBJ2-1	NA	ASSLGLYNEQF
TRBV7-9	few	TRBJ2-7	TRBD1	ASSPGQVDEQY
TRBV3-1	NA	TRBJ1-2	NA	ASSESGGYT
TRBV5-6	NA	TRBJ1-1	NA	ASSWGRGTEAF
TRBV6-4	NA	TRBJ2-3	NA	ASSEEGGADTQY
TRBV27	few	TRBJ2-2	NA	ATQFGAGELF
TRBV7-6	few	TRBJ2-7	TRBD2	ASSLVAWQGGSEQY
TRBV6-5	few	TRBJ1-1	TRBD1	ASSYWRTGLVTEAF
TRBV19	NA	TRBJ2-7	TRBD2	ASRGLAGGPAEQY
TRBV20-1	NA	TRBJ2-5	NA	SAQSGETQY
TRBV7-9	few	TRBJ2-4	TRBD1	ASSLGTGALDIQY
TRBV12-3/TRBV12-4	many	TRBJ2-5	NA	ASSPDFQETQY
TRBV12-3/TRBV12-4	NA	TRBJ2-3	NA	ASSPGTQSTDTQY
TRBV5-1	few	TRBJ2-7	NA	ASSLGSGLSSYEQY